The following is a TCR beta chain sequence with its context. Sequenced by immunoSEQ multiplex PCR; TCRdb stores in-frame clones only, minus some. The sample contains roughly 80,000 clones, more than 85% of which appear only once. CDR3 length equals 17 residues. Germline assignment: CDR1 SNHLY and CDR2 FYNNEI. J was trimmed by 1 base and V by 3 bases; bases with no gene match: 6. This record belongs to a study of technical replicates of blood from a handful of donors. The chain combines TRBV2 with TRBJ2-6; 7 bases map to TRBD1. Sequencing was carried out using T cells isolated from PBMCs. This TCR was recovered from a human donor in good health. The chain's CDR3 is CASSEFQGVSGANVLTF. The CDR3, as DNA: TGTGCCAGCAGTGAGTTCCAGGGGGTTTCTGGGGCCAACGTCCTGACTTTC.